The 28 T cell receptor beta chains in this list originate from one sample, sequenced in a study of T cell responses to AZD1222 COVID-19 vaccine. The table came from immunoSEQ multiplex PCR; TCRdb's copy has only in-frame clones and leaves some out. The data show tens of thousands of clones, with 80% to 90% seen just once and around 10% held by the top ten. The source was peripheral blood, collected 28 days after the second AZD1222 dose. These receptors were taken from an adult who received the AZD1222 COVID-19 vaccine.

The rearrangement joins TRBV18 to TRBJ2-5; 12 nucleotides align to TRBD2. The germline V gene has CDR1 KGHSH and CDR2 LQKENI. V gave up 3 bases and J gave up 1 base; unmatched junction bases: 3. There are 16 residues in the CDR3. The CDR3, as DNA: TGTGCCAGCTCACCCGGACTAGCGGGGACCCAAGAGACCCAGTACTTC. Amino acid sequence: CASSPGLAGTQETQYF.

The rearrangement uses TRBV7-8 and TRBJ2-3, with TRBD2 matching 7 bases. The germline gives CDR1 SGHVS, CDR2 FQNEAQ. Unmatched junction bases numbered 9, after V lost 4 bases and J lost 2 bases. There are 16 residues in the CDR3. Here the CDR3 DNA reads TGTGCCAGCAGCTACGACTCCCTAGCGGTCACAGATACGCAGTATTTT. Translating it yields CASSYDSLAVTDTQYF.

This clone was counted once. The chain is built from TRBV7-2 and TRBJ1-4; 7 bases line up with TRBD1. Germline CDR1 SGHTA, CDR2 FQGNSA. V dropped 5 bases and J dropped 4; count of bases not matched to a gene: 13. The CDR3 length is 17 residues. The CDR3 region is CASSPEPVRGLNEKLFF. CDR3 nucleotide sequence: TGTGCCAGCAGCCCAGAGCCGGTTAGGGGGCTTAATGAAAAACTGTTTTTT.

The chain has TRBV19 and TRBJ2-7, with 8 bases that match TRBD1. Germline V CDR1 and CDR2: LNHDA, SQIVND (reference sequence). V trimming: 5 bases; J trimming: 4 bases; junction bases outside the gene matches: 7. There are 14 residues in the CDR3. CDR3 loop: CASSERTGRYEQYF. CDR3 nucleotides: TGTGCCAGTAGTGAACGGACAGGGCGGTACGAGCAGTACTTC.

The CDR3 DNA reads as TGTGCCAGCAGCCATGGGGACGCCTATGGCTACACCTTC. It yields the protein CASSHGDAYGYTF. The genes are TRBV3-1 (or the pseudogene TRBV3-2) and TRBJ1-2; maybe TRBD1 (5 bases). Trimming took off 3 bases at V and 4 bases at J, with 9 bases between the two ends. The CDR3 length is 13 residues. From germline, CDR1 is LGHDT and CDR2 YNNKEL (reference sequence).

V usage is TRBV4-2 and J usage is TRBJ1-6; 8 bases line up with TRBD1. The junction had 17 bases not matched to a gene; V was cut back by 1 base and J by 0 bases. This CDR3 is 22 amino acids long. Germline V gene lookup returns CDR1 LGHNA and CDR2 YNFKEQ. CDR3 sequence (DNA): TGTGCCAGCAGCCAAGCTCACCCGAGGGGCAGGGGGCCAAGCTCCTATAATTCACCCCTCCACTTT. Protein product: CASSQAHPRGRGPSSYNSPLHF.

This CDR3 is CSIGEGGVETQYF. The CDR3 DNA reads as TGCAGCATAGGGGAGGGGGGTGTGGAGACCCAGTACTTC. This rearrangement joins TRBV29-1 to TRBJ2-5; possibly TRBD2 for D (7 bases). Trimming took off 8 bases at V and 5 bases at J, with 18 bases between the two ends. CDR1 is SQVTM and CDR2 is ANQGSEA in the germline V gene. The CDR3 is made up of 13 amino acids.

V and J are TRBV7-2 and TRBJ2-1; D might be TRBD1 or TRBD2, each matching 5 bases. Per germline, CDR1 SGHTA and CDR2 FQGNSA. CDR3 length equals 14 residues. The V end lost 5 bases, the J end lost 5 bases, and 13 bases lay between the germline ends. The CDR3 DNA sequence: TGTGCCAGCAGCCCCTCGGGGCGCGACAATGAGCAGTTCTTC. It translates to CASSPSGRDNEQFF.

The J gene is TRBJ2-7, the V gene TRBV29-1, with D perhaps being TRBD1 or TRBD2 (7 bases each). This CDR3 comprises 13 residues. Trimming removed 2 bases from V and 2 bases from J, with 10 bases in between. The germline V gene has CDR1 SQVTM and CDR2 ANQGSEA. DNA for the CDR3: TGCAGCGTTGAACAGGGGGGGGCCTACGAGCAGTACTTC. Translation gives CSVEQGGAYEQYF.

This clone has a single count. The rearrangement uses TRBV3-1 (or the pseudogene TRBV3-2) and TRBJ2-7; possibly TRBD1 for D (6 bases). The CDR3 sequence is 13 residues long. V lost 2 bases to trimming and J lost 6 bases, with 11 bases between them. Germline-derived CDR1 and CDR2 are LGHDT and YNNKEL (reference sequence). CDR3 DNA: TGTGCCAGCAGCCAACTCACAGGGACCGAGCAGTACTTC. It specifies CASSQLTGTEQYF.

The genes are TRBV11-3 and TRBJ2-7; the match to TRBD2 covers 8 bases. Germline assignment: CDR1 SGHNT and CDR2 YENEEA. The CDR3 is made up of 14 amino acids. J was trimmed by 1 base and V by 2 bases; bases with no gene match: 1. The CDR3 loop is CASSLSGGSYEQYF. For the CDR3, the DNA is TGTGCCAGCAGCTTAAGCGGGGGTTCCTACGAGCAGTACTTC.

A word on this clone: Distinct nucleotide sequences in the sample also encode this CDR3. The chain has TRBV6-2 or TRBV6-3 and TRBJ2-6; no clear D. This CDR3 is built from 15 residues. CDR1 and CDR2 (germline): MNHEY, SVGEGT. Trimming shortened V by 6 bases and J by 0 bases, and 9 bases separated the two germline ends. The CDR3 DNA reads as TGTGCCAGCAGCGATAGGACCTCTGGGGCCAACGTCCTGACTTTC. Encoded protein: CASSDRTSGANVLTF.

CDR3 nucleotides: TGTGCCAGCAGTTACCGCCCGGGGTCTCATGGCTACACCTTC. Translation gives CASSYRPGSHGYTF. The chain links TRBV6-5 to TRBJ1-2; D is ambiguous. Trimming shortened V by 2 bases and J by 6 bases, and 13 bases separated the two germline ends. From germline, CDR1 is MNHEY and CDR2 SVGAGI. The CDR3 is 14 residues long.

This chain uses TRBV7-2 with TRBJ2-5, with 8 bases identical to TRBD2. After removal of 2 bases from V and 4 bases from J, the junction contained 9 bases not matched to a gene. Germline CDR1 reads SGHTA; CDR2 reads FQGNSA. The CDR3 totals 16 residues. DNA for the CDR3: TGTGCCAGCAGCTTATCAACTATCGCGGGGGGAGAGACCCAGTACTTC. This translates into CASSLSTIAGGETQYF.

The chain combines TRBV6-1 with TRBJ2-7; D is unresolved. In germline, CDR1 is MNHNS, CDR2 SASEGT. The V end was cut by 2 bases, the J end by 6 bases, with 11 bases between. The CDR3 sequence is 13 residues long. Here the CDR3 DNA reads TGTGCCAGCAGTGAACAGCAGTCTTCCGAGCAGTACGTC. Its protein is CASSEQQSSEQYV.

The gene calls are TRBV19 and TRBJ1-1, with a weak D call TRBD1 (5 bases). Germline V CDR1 and CDR2: LNHDA, SQIVND (reference sequence). The CDR3 sequence is 13 residues long. V was trimmed by 1 base and J by 3 bases, leaving 6 bases between them. In nucleotides, the CDR3 is TGTGCCAGTAGTATAGGGGGGGACACTGAAGCTTTCTTT. Translated: CASSIGGDTEAFF.

This sequence joins TRBV6-1 and TRBJ1-6; 9 nucleotides match TRBD1. The CDR3 covers 17 residues. V gave up 6 bases and J gave up 6 bases; unmatched junction bases: 12. Per germline, CDR1 MNHNS and CDR2 SASEGT. This CDR3 reads CASRENPGQGSNSPLHF. Written as DNA, the CDR3 is TGTGCCAGCAGAGAAAATCCGGGACAGGGAAGTAATTCACCCCTCCACTTT.

V gene TRBV2 combines with J gene TRBJ1-2; TRBD1 matches 10 bases. The CDR3 loop spans 14 amino acids. Trimming removed 6 bases from V and 3 bases from J; junction bases left unmatched: 4. Germline loops: CDR1 SNHLY, CDR2 FYNNEI. CDR3: CASRSGTGDYGYTF. Written as DNA, the CDR3 is TGTGCCAGCAGGAGCGGGACAGGGGACTATGGCTACACCTTC. The full variable domain, its missing parts supplied by reference TRBV2 and TRBJ1-2, is EPEVTQTPSHQVTQMGQEVILRCVPISNHLYFYWYRQILGQKVEFLVSFYNNEISEKSEIFDDQFSVERPDGSNFTLKIRSTKLEDSAMYFCASRSGTGDYGYTFGSGTRLTVV.

The rearrangement uses TRBV5-5 and TRBJ1-2; possible D gene TRBD1, 6 bases. With 6 bases removed from V and 5 bases from J, the gap between germline ends came to 23 bases. The germline gives CDR1 SGHKS, CDR2 YYEKEE (reference sequence). The CDR3 extends over 16 amino acids. The CDR3 loop reads CASNSFPGHSFYGYTF. CDR3 DNA sequence: TGTGCCAGCAACTCCTTTCCGGGACACTCCTTTTATGGCTACACCTTC.

J is TRBJ1-4 and V is TRBV7-6, with a weak D call TRBD1 (6 bases). This CDR3 region has 15 residues. Germline CDR1 reads SGHVS; CDR2 reads FNYEAQ. The germline V and J ends were trimmed by 2 bases and 6 bases, with 13 bases remaining between them. DNA for the CDR3: TGTGCCAGCAGCTTAAGGTCCCAGGGGTATGAAAAACTGTTTTTT. Protein: CASSLRSQGYEKLFF.

The chain joins TRBV7-9 to TRBJ2-5; D is uncertain. From germline, CDR1 is SEHNR and CDR2 FQNEAQ (reference sequence). V gave up 1 base and J gave up 5 bases, with 11 bases separating them. This CDR3 region has 14 residues. The CDR3 sequence: CASSLEASRETQYF. In DNA form, the CDR3 reads TGTGCCAGCAGCTTAGAAGCGAGCAGGGAGACCCAGTACTTC.

The chain recombines TRBV3-1 (or the pseudogene TRBV3-2) with TRBJ2-1; 9 bases line up with TRBD2. Germline V gene lookup returns CDR1 LGHDT and CDR2 YNNKEL (reference sequence). The CDR3 is made up of 15 amino acids. J lost 2 bases, V lost 3 bases, and 2 bases had no gene match. The CDR3 loop is CASSHPSGAYNEQFF. The CDR3 DNA reads TGTGCCAGCAGCCATCCTAGCGGGGCCTACAATGAGCAGTTCTTC.

The chain links TRBV7-2 to TRBJ1-6, with D unclear. The germline V and J ends were trimmed by 6 bases and 9 bases, with 15 bases remaining between them. CDR3 length: 14 amino acids. Germline V gives CDR1 SGHTA, CDR2 FQGNSA. Written as DNA, the CDR3 is TGTGCCAGCAGTTACTGGAACTACGGTTCACCCCTCCACTTT. This translates into CASSYWNYGSPLHF.

This chain uses TRBV24-1 with TRBJ1-1, with D perhaps TRBD1 (5 bases). The CDR3 is made up of 13 amino acids. CDR1 and CDR2 (germline): KGHDR, SFDVKD. V lost 5 bases and J 1 base, leaving 7 bases between the germline ends. CDR3 in DNA: TGTGCCACCAGTGGGACAAGGAACACTGAAGCTTTCTTT. Its protein product is CATSGTRNTEAFF.

The chain is built from TRBV19 and TRBJ2-7; D is unclear. Trimming removed 2 bases from V and 2 bases from J, with 7 bases in between. Germline loops: CDR1 LNHDA, CDR2 SQIVND (reference sequence). The CDR3 loop spans 13 amino acids. In DNA, the CDR3 is TGTGCCAGTAGTATATCCTTACCCTACGAGCAGTACTTC. Translation gives CASSISLPYEQYF. Looking up the rest from reference TRBV19 and TRBJ2-7 gives the full variable domain: DGGITQSPKYLFRKEGQNVTLSCEQNLNHDAMYWYRQDPGQGLRLIYYSQIVNDFQKGDIAEGYSVSREKKESFPLTVTSAQKNPTAFYLCASSISLPYEQYFGPGTRLTVT.

The chain employs TRBV30 and TRBJ1-6; 9 nucleotides line up with TRBD1. The CDR3 spans 14 residues. The J segment lost 9 bases and the V segment lost 3 bases, leaving 6 bases of the junction unmatched. CDR1 and CDR2 from the germline V gene are GTSNPN and SVGIG (reference sequence). CDR3 DNA sequence: TGTGCCTGGAGGGGGACAGGGAATGGTTCACCCCTCCACTTT. Its translation: CAWRGTGNGSPLHF.

The rearrangement joins TRBV5-1 to TRBJ2-7, with D tentatively TRBD2 (7 bases). V lost 7 bases, J lost 5 bases, and 22 bases lay in between. CDR3 size: 15 residues. CDR1 is SGHRS and CDR2 is YFSETQ in the germline V gene. The CDR3 DNA reads TGCGCCAGCGGAGGCGGGGGCCAGAAAAGGGACGAGCAGTACTTC. Amino acid sequence: CASGGGGQKRDEQYF.

The chain carries TRBV19 and TRBJ2-7, with D perhaps TRBD1 (6 bases). This CDR3 contains 13 residues. V lost 4 bases to trimming and J lost 3 bases, with 10 bases between them. Germline lookup yields CDR1 LNHDA and CDR2 SQIVND (reference sequence). The CDR3 loop is CASSNTGIYEQYF. CDR3 DNA sequence: TGTGCCAGTAGTAATACAGGGATCTACGAGCAGTACTTC.